This T cell receptor (beta chain) originates from a study of blood T cell repertoires in COVID-19. Study context: The United States, Italy and Spain provided the acute and convalescent COVID-19 samples. In each case, the material was cDNA or gDNA derived from T cells, B-cell-depleted T cells, or PBMCs.

Patients from Seattle were sampled longitudinally, starting during active infection. This CDR3 has 11 residues. From germline, CDR1 is PRHDT and CDR2 FYEKMQ (reference sequence). V lost 5 bases and J lost 8; bases outside the gene matches: 1. Original processing methods: Estimated nucleated cell counts came from reference gene primer amplification. The protocol was immunoSEQ multiplex PCR, while the TCRdb copy is restricted to in-frame clones and leaves out a portion. D and trimming come from the DNA, and the V and J calls and clone size come from that table. Among 300,000 to 350,000 clones listed, approximately 89% were seen once.

The chain uses TRBV13 and TRBJ2-5; 8 nucleotides align to TRBD1. This TCR was sampled from a woman aged 25 to 39 with COVID-19, enrolled during active disease. What was sequenced was peripheral blood. The CDR3 loop reads CASSDRGTQYF. DNA for the CDR3: TGTGCCAGCAGCGACAGGGGAACCCAGTACTTC.